This TCR beta chain was identified in a study of beta chain features in type 1 diabetes. Regarding the study as a whole: It was not settled here whether HLA type affects TCRB rearrangement. The naive, central memory and Treg TCRB repertoires looked more alike in patients than they did in healthy donors.

The investigators reverse transcribed all of the isolated RNA, so they sequenced expressed TCRB transcripts. Read counts averaged around 3.9 million for samples of naive, central memory and regulatory T cells. The data were produced by immunoSEQ multiplex PCR, yet TCRdb's version contains in-frame clones alone and is incomplete. The sample contains around 290,000 clones, under 8.5% of which appear only once. Concerning this clone itself: What it recognizes is unknown.

Germline CDR1 reads SEHNR; CDR2 reads FQNEAQ (reference sequence). CDR3 length: 12 residues. V lost 1 base and J lost 5, with 5 bases in between. The receptor's source is a woman aged 18-35 years in good health. Sequences were obtained from central memory CD4+ T cells from blood. The V call is TRBV7-9, the J call TRBJ1-2; D gene ambiguous. CDR3 in DNA: TGTGCCAGCAGCTTAGAAGGGTATGGCTACACCTTC. Translated, it gives CASSLEGYGYTF.